A single sample gave rise to the 13 T cell receptor beta chains below, sequenced in a study of blood T cell repertoires in COVID-19 (dated by TCRdb to 2018 to 2020). The library was obtained by the immunoSEQ multiplex PCR assay. TCRdb provides this immuneACCESS table in a form limited to in-frame rearrangements. Some clones are lacking; in checked studies, under half of them reflect an unresolved V gene, and why the rest are absent is not known. Across this sample there are 150,000 to 170,000 clones, with about 90% seen only once. The biggest ten clones account for around 0.55% of the sample. Material for sequencing was peripheral blood. The receptors were sampled from a man aged 45-65 years with acute or convalescent COVID-19.

The chain combines TRBV7-2 with TRBJ2-1; D might be TRBD1 (5 bases). Per the germline V gene, CDR1 is SGHTA and CDR2 is FQGNSA. The CDR3 totals 13 residues. V lost 1 base and J 4 bases, leaving 5 bases between the germline ends. In nucleotides, the CDR3 is TGTGCCAGCAGCTTAGGACAGTACAATGAGCAGTTCTTC. Its translation is CASSLGQYNEQFF.

CDR3 amino acids: CSVVHFNVAETQYF. CDR3 DNA sequence: TGCAGCGTTGTGCACTTTAACGTTGCGGAGACCCAGTACTTC. The rearrangement uses TRBV29-1 and TRBJ2-5; D gene ambiguous. The CDR3 is 14 amino acids. Germline CDR1 and CDR2: SQVTM and ANQGSEA. Trimming removed 4 bases from V and 5 bases from J, with 17 bases in between.

The chain is built from TRBV28 and TRBJ1-2; 8 bases map to TRBD1. This CDR3 spans 14 amino acids. V lost 6 bases to trimming and J lost 4 bases; unmatched junction nucleotides: 7. Germline values: CDR1 MDHEN, CDR2 SYDVKM. CDR3 coding DNA: TGTGCCAGCAGCGCAGGGGGCTGGGTCTATGGCTACACCTTC. This gives the protein CASSAGGWVYGYTF.

In nucleotides, the CDR3 is TGTGCCAGCAGCTCAGTTTTGAACACCGGGGAGCTGTTTTTT. Translation gives CASSSVLNTGELFF. The rearrangement links TRBV7-6 to TRBJ2-2; no definite D call. With 4 bases removed from V and 1 base from J, the gap between germline ends came to 7 bases. Germline-derived CDR1 and CDR2 are SGHVS and FNYEAQ. The CDR3 is made up of 14 amino acids. Filled out from reference TRBV7-6 and TRBJ2-2, the complete variable domain reads GAGVSQSPRYKVTKRGQDVALRCDPISGHVSLYWYRQALGQGPEFLTYFNYEAQQDKSGLPNDRFSAERPEGSISTLTIQRTEQRDSAMYRCASSSVLNTGELFFGEGSRLTVL.

The chain links TRBV5-1 to TRBJ1-6; TRBD1 matches at 7 bases. V lost 6 bases and J lost 7; bases outside the gene matches: 7. The CDR3 has 14 residues. CDR1 and CDR2 (germline): SGHRS, YFSETQ. The CDR3, as DNA: TGCGCCAGCACTGGGACAGCTCCAAATTCACCCCTCCACTTT. As protein: CASTGTAPNSPLHF.

The J gene is TRBJ1-2, the V gene TRBV30, with D tentatively TRBD1 (6 bases). V was clipped by 4 bases and J by 0 bases, with 9 bases between them. This CDR3 spans 13 amino acids. Germline lookup yields CDR1 GTSNPN and CDR2 SVGIG (reference sequence). The CDR3 loop is CAWMTGSNYGYTF. DNA for the CDR3: TGTGCCTGGATGACAGGTTCTAACTATGGCTACACCTTC.

The chain joins TRBV5-1 to TRBJ1-1; D possibly corresponds to TRBD1 (6 bases). There are 13 residues in the CDR3. CDR1 is SGHRS and CDR2 is YFSETQ in the germline V gene. Trimming pared 7 bases from V and 2 bases from J, leaving 12 bases between. CDR3: CASRTDSNTEAFF. The DNA for the CDR3 is TGCGCCAGCCGAACGGACAGCAACACTGAAGCTTTCTTT. Full variable domain (remainder filled in from reference TRBV5-1 and TRBJ1-1): KAGVTQTPRYLIKTRGQQVTLSCSPISGHRSVSWYQQTPGQGLQFLFEYFSETQRNKGNFPGRFSGRQFSNSRSEMNVSTLELGDSALYLCASRTDSNTEAFFGQGTRLTVV.

The rearrangement links TRBV28 to TRBJ2-2; 11 bases line up with TRBD1. Per germline, CDR1 MDHEN and CDR2 SYDVKM. J gave up 6 bases and V 5 bases, and 8 bases lay outside the gene matches. This CDR3 contains 16 residues. The CDR3 DNA reads as TGTGCCAGCAGTACCCCGGGACAGGGGGAGGCCGGGGAGCTGTTTTTT. Amino acids: CASSTPGQGEAGELFF.

The gene calls are TRBV9 and TRBJ1-1, with D unresolved. The CDR3 totals 13 residues. Germline V gives CDR1 SGDLS, CDR2 YYNGEE. V gave up 2 bases and J gave up 0 bases, with 5 bases separating them. CDR3 sequence (DNA): TGTGCCAGCAGCGTCCGGGTGAACACTGAAGCTTTCTTT. Protein product: CASSVRVNTEAFF.

This clone was seen only once. CDR3 nucleotides: TGTGCCAGCAGCCTCAGGGTGGGTGAGCAGTACTTC. This sequence encodes CASSLRVGEQYF. The J gene is TRBJ2-7, the V gene TRBV7-8; D is possibly TRBD1 (5 bases). Germline loops: CDR1 SGHVS, CDR2 FQNEAQ. V dropped 5 bases and J dropped 7 bases, with 12 bases sitting between them. The CDR3 consists of 12 residues.

CDR3 residues: CATSRPGDEQYF. The CDR3 DNA reads TGTGCCACCAGCCGACCCGGGGACGAGCAGTACTTC. The chain couples TRBV15 to TRBJ2-7; D perhaps matches TRBD2 (5 bases). With 5 bases removed from V and 5 bases from J, the gap between germline ends came to 10 bases. The CDR3 runs 12 residues. CDR1 LNHNV and CDR2 YYDKDF come from the germline V gene (reference sequence).

V usage is TRBV28 and J usage is TRBJ1-2; D may be TRBD1 (6 bases). The CDR3 has 18 amino acids. V shed 7 bases and J shed 0 bases, with 24 bases lying between them. Germline loops: CDR1 MDHEN, CDR2 SYDVKM. The CDR3 spells CASTAFRGLGRTNYGYTF. CDR3 bases: TGTGCCAGCACCGCTTTCAGGGGTCTTGGGCGCACTAACTATGGCTACACCTTC.

The CDR3 region is CASSPSGGAGEQFF. The CDR3 bases are TGTGCCAGCAGCCCTAGCGGGGGGGCCGGGGAGCAGTTCTTC. This rearrangement joins TRBV6-6 to TRBJ2-1, with 12 nucleotides matching TRBD2. This CDR3 spans 14 amino acids. The V gene's germline CDR1 is MNHNY and CDR2 SVGAGI (reference sequence). J was trimmed by 10 bases and V by 6 bases; bases with no gene match: 7.